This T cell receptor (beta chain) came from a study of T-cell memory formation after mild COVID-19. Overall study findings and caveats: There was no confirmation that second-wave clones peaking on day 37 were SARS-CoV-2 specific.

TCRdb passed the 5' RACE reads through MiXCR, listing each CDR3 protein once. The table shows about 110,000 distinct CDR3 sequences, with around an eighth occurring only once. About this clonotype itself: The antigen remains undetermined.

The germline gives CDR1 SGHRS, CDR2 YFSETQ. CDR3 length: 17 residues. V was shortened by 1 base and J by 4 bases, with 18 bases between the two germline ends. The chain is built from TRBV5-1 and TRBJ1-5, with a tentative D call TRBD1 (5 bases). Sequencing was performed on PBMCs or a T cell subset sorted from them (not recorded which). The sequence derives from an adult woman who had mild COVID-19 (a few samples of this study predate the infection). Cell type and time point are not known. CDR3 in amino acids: CASSLTGSVDGNQPQHF. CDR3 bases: TGCGCCAGCAGCTTGACAGGTTCCGTCGATGGAAATCAGCCCCAGCATTTT.